Below, 25 T cell receptor beta chains from the same sample are listed, as sequenced in a study of spatial heterogeneity in lung cancer. As for time point: blood at routine non-recurrence follow-up after resection. In TCRdb, the 5' RACE reads were re-called with MiXCR into one record per CDR3 protein. The sample contains around 98,000 distinct CDR3 sequences, around 19% of which appear only once. Sequenced here: PBMCs, sampled at follow-up. The receptors come from a male donor with early-stage non-small cell lung cancer.

This chain links TRBV20-1 with TRBJ2-5; 12 bases line up with TRBD2. The CDR3 extends over 15 amino acids. Unmatched junction bases numbered 4, after V lost 3 bases and J lost 2 bases. Germline CDR1 DFQATT, CDR2 SNEGSKA (reference sequence). The DNA for the CDR3 is TGCAGTGCTAGCGGGACTAGCGGGTTTCAAGAGACCCAGTACTTC. Translated: CSASGTSGFQETQYF.

This clonotype was recorded a few times. The chain couples TRBV10-3 to TRBJ2-5, with 10 bases matching TRBD1. The CDR3 runs to 13 residues. The ends lost 4 bases at V and 6 bases at J; junction bases unmatched: 2. Germline V gene sequence: CDR1 ENHRY, CDR2 SYGVKD. Here the CDR3 reads CAISGDRGQTQYF. The CDR3 DNA reads as TGTGCCATCAGTGGGGACAGGGGTCAGACCCAGTACTTC.

In its sample, this clonotype was seen a few times. This chain links TRBV7-9 with TRBJ2-1; no clear D gene. Germline-derived CDR1 and CDR2 are SEHNR and FQNEAQ (reference sequence). The CDR3 totals 14 residues. Trimming took 2 bases from V and 6 from J, leaving 11 bases between them. For the CDR3, the DNA is TGTGCCAGCAGCTTAAAAGGGAATCTCAATGAGCAGTTCTTC. This codes for CASSLKGNLNEQFF.

V and J are TRBV15 and TRBJ1-2; possibly TRBD1 for D (6 bases). The CDR3 length is 14 residues. Trimming left V 5 bases short and J 7 bases short, with 17 bases between. Germline V gene data show CDR1 as LNHNV and CDR2 as YYDKDF (reference sequence). The CDR3 sequence is CATSEGPTQGGYTF. The CDR3 bases are TGTGCCACCAGCGAAGGACCCACACAGGGTGGCTACACCTTC.

This clonotype was found a few times. V gene TRBV7-2 combines with J gene TRBJ2-2, with TRBD1 identical over 11 bases. The CDR3 totals 18 residues. Per the germline V gene, CDR1 is SGHTA and CDR2 is FQGNSA. Trimming at V came to 5 bases and at J to 2 bases, leaving 10 bases not matched to a gene. CDR3 bases: TGTGCCAGCAGCCAGAGGATCGGGACAGGGGGAAACACCGGGGAGCTGTTTTTT. Its protein is CASSQRIGTGGNTGELFF.

V gene TRBV9 combines with J gene TRBJ1-2; TRBD1 agrees at 9 bases. Germline lookup yields CDR1 SGDLS and CDR2 YYNGEE. With 4 bases clipped from V and 7 bases from J, the junction kept 8 bases outside the gene matches. This CDR3 has 14 amino acids. CDR3 DNA: TGTGCCAGCAGCCCCGACAGGGGGAAAAGTGGCTACACCTTC. This translates into CASSPDRGKSGYTF.

This chain uses TRBV20-1 with TRBJ2-3; 8 nucleotides align to TRBD2. Trimming at V came to 5 bases and at J to 4 bases, leaving 8 bases not matched to a gene. There are 14 residues in the CDR3. In germline, CDR1 is DFQATT, CDR2 SNEGSKA (reference sequence). CDR3 residues: CSAGPSGRADTQYF. DNA of the CDR3: TGCAGTGCTGGCCCTAGCGGGCGGGCAGATACGCAGTATTTT.

By sample fraction, this clonotype is medium-sized. The chain carries TRBV5-1 and TRBJ1-5; TRBD1 is a possible D gene (5 bases). This CDR3 has 15 residues. The germline V and J ends were trimmed by 7 bases and 0 bases, with 14 bases remaining between them. Germline V lookup: CDR1 SGHRS, CDR2 YFSETQ. The CDR3 is CASRGSPDSNQPQHF. CDR3 coding DNA: TGCGCCAGCCGGGGCAGTCCCGATAGCAATCAGCCCCAGCATTTT.

This chain connects TRBV7-9 to TRBJ1-4, with TRBD1 matching 7 bases. Germline loops: CDR1 SEHNR, CDR2 FQNEAQ (reference sequence). The junction had 3 bases not matched to a gene; V was cut back by 5 bases and J by 0 bases. The CDR3 spans 15 residues. This chain's CDR3 is CASSTGEATNEKLFF. CDR3 coding DNA: TGTGCCAGCAGCACAGGGGAGGCAACTAATGAAAAACTGTTTTTT.

This clonotype turned up a few times. The rearrangement links TRBV12-3 or TRBV12-4 to TRBJ2-3; TRBD1 might be the D (6 bases). The CDR3 consists of 14 residues. Trimming pared 3 bases from V and 4 bases from J, leaving 11 bases between. The CDR3 is CASSFGGQSDTQYF. The CDR3 nucleotides are TGTGCCAGCAGTTTTGGTGGACAGTCAGATACGCAGTATTTT.

The chain links TRBV24-1 to TRBJ2-2; D ambiguous. With 3 bases removed from V and 0 bases from J, the gap between germline ends came to 4 bases. This CDR3 is built from 14 residues. Germline V lookup: CDR1 KGHDR, CDR2 SFDVKD. DNA for the CDR3: TGTGCCACCAGTGATACATCGAACACCGGGGAGCTGTTTTTT. Translation: CATSDTSNTGELFF.

There are a few counts of this clonotype. The gene calls are TRBV20-1 and TRBJ2-7, with 9 bases identical to TRBD1. CDR1 and CDR2 from the germline V gene are DFQATT and SNEGSKA (reference sequence). With V trimmed by 4 bases and J by 5 bases, 9 bases remained unmatched. The CDR3 runs 14 residues. The CDR3 DNA sequence: TGCAGTGCTAAACGACCGGGACAGGGCAACGAGCAGTACGTC. This sequence encodes CSAKRPGQGNEQYV.

This clonotype was counted between two and nine times. The chain is built from TRBV7-8 and TRBJ1-6; weak D call: TRBD1 (6 bases). Per germline, CDR1 SGHVS and CDR2 FQNEAQ. The CDR3 sequence is 15 residues long. Between the trimmed V and J ends, which lost 4 bases and 15 bases, there was a span of 22 bases. The DNA of the CDR3 is TGTGCCAGCAGCTCGCAACAGGGAGGGTTGGGTGTCCTCCACTTT. The encoded protein is CASSSQQGGLGVLHF.

This clonotype was detected ten times or more. The genes are TRBV6-2 or TRBV6-3 and TRBJ2-5; TRBD2 might be the D (5 bases). Germline CDR1 MNHEY, CDR2 SVGEGT. The CDR3 sequence is 13 residues long. V was clipped by 6 bases and J by 4 bases, with 12 bases between them. The CDR3: CASRPSSGETQYF. CDR3 nucleotide sequence: TGTGCCAGCAGGCCCTCGAGCGGAGAGACCCAGTACTTC.

With respect to this clonotype: Compared with germline, one end of the junction differs, possibly owing to a read error. This CDR3 is CGSTSSSGGREKLFF. The CDR3 DNA follows: TGTGGCAGCACCTCCTCATCCGGGGGGCGAGAAAAACTGTTTTTT. V usage is TRBV2 and J usage is TRBJ1-4; a weak D match, TRBD1 (6 bases). The germline gives CDR1 SNHLY, CDR2 FYNNEI. The CDR3 is 15 residues long.

The V call is TRBV23-1, the J call TRBJ2-7; TRBD1 matches at 9 bases. TRBV23-1 is known as an ORF, though its function is uncertain. J was trimmed by 2 bases and V by 2 bases; bases with no gene match: 4. The CDR3 spans 15 residues. CDR3 loop: CASSQPGQGPYEQYV. In DNA form, the CDR3 reads TGCGCCAGCAGTCAACCCGGACAGGGGCCCTACGAGCAGTACGTC.

This chain joins TRBV2 and TRBJ2-7, with D perhaps TRBD2 (5 bases). The CDR3 is made up of 14 amino acids. V was cut by 3 bases and J by 5 bases, with 14 bases left in between. Germline values: CDR1 SNHLY, CDR2 FYNNEI. CDR3 nucleotides: TGTGCCAGCAGTGATGCGGGCAGCACGAACGAGCAGTACTTC. It encodes CASSDAGSTNEQYF.

This chain joins TRBV9 and TRBJ2-5; D is undetermined. The CDR3 extends over 14 amino acids. Per the germline V gene, CDR1 is SGDLS and CDR2 is YYNGEE. V shed 0 bases and J shed 1 base, with 7 bases lying between them. The CDR3 sequence: CASSVEPGQETQYF. In nucleotides, the CDR3 is TGTGCCAGCAGCGTAGAACCAGGCCAAGAGACCCAGTACTTC.

The J gene is TRBJ2-1, the V gene TRBV11-3; a weak D match, TRBD2 (6 bases). Per the germline V gene, CDR1 is SGHNT and CDR2 is YENEEA. The CDR3 has 14 amino acids. Trimming took off 4 bases at V and 8 bases at J, with 15 bases between the two ends. The CDR3 loop reads CASSSGEGDDEQFF. CDR3 nucleotides: TGTGCCAGCAGCTCGGGGGAAGGAGACGATGAGCAGTTCTTC.

This clonotype was detected only a few times. The chain has TRBV2 and TRBJ2-5; possibly TRBD1 for D (6 bases). The CDR3 loop spans 11 amino acids. Trimming removed 5 bases at V and 12 bases at J, with 13 bases between. Looked up from germline, CDR1 is SNHLY and CDR2 is FYNNEI. The CDR3 reads CASSLDSHKYF. In DNA, the CDR3 is TGTGCCAGCAGTTTGGACAGTCATAAGTACTTC.

This clonotype was observed many times. The chain joins TRBV6-6 to TRBJ1-1; D might be TRBD1 (6 bases). CDR3 length: 14 residues. Trimming stripped 6 bases from V and 1 base from J, with 12 bases between. The V gene's germline CDR1 is MNHNY and CDR2 SVGAGI (reference sequence). CDR3 bases: TGTGCCAGCAGAGAGACAGGAGCGAACACTGAAGCTTTCTTT. Residues: CASRETGANTEAFF.

The V and J genes are TRBV19 and TRBJ2-3; D is ambiguous. This CDR3 is 10 amino acids long. CDR1 and CDR2 from the germline V gene are LNHDA and SQIVND (reference sequence). V was trimmed by 8 bases and J by 5 bases, leaving 5 bases between them. The CDR3 protein is CASLGDTQYF. The CDR3 DNA is TGTGCCAGTCTTGGAGATACGCAGTATTTT. Filled out from reference TRBV19 and TRBJ2-3, the complete variable domain reads DGGITQSPKYLFRKEGQNVTLSCEQNLNHDAMYWYRQDPGQGLRLIYYSQIVNDFQKGDIAEGYSVSREKKESFPLTVTSAQKNPTAFYLCASLGDTQYFGPGTRLTVL.

The chain carries TRBV5-1 and TRBJ2-7; D gene ambiguous. CDR3 length: 10 residues. Germline V gene sequence: CDR1 SGHRS, CDR2 YFSETQ. The chain's CDR3 is CASLLREQNV. DNA of the CDR3: TGCGCCAGTCTCCTACGAGAGCAGAACGTC.

The chain recombines TRBV7-2 with TRBJ2-7; 7 bases line up with TRBD1. Germline V gene sequence: CDR1 SGHTA, CDR2 FQGNSA. The CDR3 has 15 amino acids. Germline trimming cut 5 bases from V and 6 bases from J; bases unmatched to any gene: 13. The CDR3 region is CASSQQGHSPLEQYV. CDR3 coding DNA: TGTGCCAGCAGCCAACAGGGGCACTCCCCTCTCGAGCAGTACGTC.

The V and J genes are TRBV7-8 and TRBJ1-1; D is ambiguous. The CDR3 covers 12 residues. The germline V gene has CDR1 SGHVS and CDR2 FQNEAQ. Trimming took off 1 base at V and 11 bases at J, with 11 bases between the two ends. The CDR3 here is CASSLGALGAFF. In nucleotides, the CDR3 is TGTGCCAGCAGCTTAGGGGCTTTAGGGGCTTTCTTT.